A selection of T cell receptor beta chains follows, all from one sample in a study of blood T cell repertoires in COVID-19. The method was immunoSEQ multiplex PCR; TCRdb's version includes in-frame clones alone and lacks a portion of them. The data show some 40,000 clones, about 80% seen once. Specimen: peripheral blood. The receptor set was obtained from a man aged 65 to 85 with acute or convalescent COVID-19. Both conserved end residues are part of each CDR3. Each record gives: clone size, J gene, V gene, CDR3 protein. The size of a clone is reported for some rows only, either as once, few or many, or as a class for expanded clones.

few TRBJ1-2 TRBV29-1 CSVEEPPGGYTF
few TRBJ2-2 TRBV29-1 CSVGDTGELFF
NA TRBJ1-2 TRBV7-9 CASSLATGQSGYTF
NA TRBJ2-1 TRBV28 CASSLFREASEQFF
NA TRBJ2-1 TRBV28 CASSTLSLGQGGEQFF
few TRBJ2-3 TRBV9 CASSVEGLGTDTQYF
NA TRBJ1-2 TRBV6-1 CASSEQGHYGYTF
few TRBJ1-2 TRBV7-2 CASSLGTANYGYTF
NA TRBJ2-5 TRBV5-5 CASSLPGKETQYF
NA TRBJ1-1 TRBV7-9 CASSFDRVSEAFF
NA TRBJ2-7 TRBV4-3 CASSQGTGGYNEQYF
NA TRBJ2-3 TRBV7-9 CASRGDTTDTQYF
NA TRBJ1-1 TRBV5-5 CASSSTGFVTEAFF
NA TRBJ1-2 TRBV7-9 CASSFPGNYGYTF
NA TRBJ2-3 TRBV7-2 CASSFGALAGGVTDTQYF
NA TRBJ2-3 TRBV10-1 CASSEGTAYGTDTQYF
NA TRBJ2-3 TRBV4-3 CASSSTDQYF
NA TRBJ1-2 TRBV2 CASSDYPGGFGYGYTF
once TRBJ1-5 TRBV7-2 CASSLSVDQPQHF
NA TRBJ2-2 TRBV7-2 CASSLPGLSNTGELFF
few TRBJ2-1 TRBV2 CASSEWSGSYNEQFF
NA TRBJ2-7 TRBV4-3 CASSQDFGTGGSYEQYF
once TRBJ2-7 TRBV19 CASSPGGGYIYEQYF
NA TRBJ1-1 TRBV11-2 CASSLVTGMNTEAFF
NA TRBJ2-3 TRBV6-5 CASGLTGGPDTQYF
NA TRBJ1-2 TRBV9 CASSSRQGFYGYTF
NA TRBJ1-1 TRBV5-1 CASSSQGGPKAFF
NA TRBJ1-3 TRBV29-1 CSVRWSSGNTIYF